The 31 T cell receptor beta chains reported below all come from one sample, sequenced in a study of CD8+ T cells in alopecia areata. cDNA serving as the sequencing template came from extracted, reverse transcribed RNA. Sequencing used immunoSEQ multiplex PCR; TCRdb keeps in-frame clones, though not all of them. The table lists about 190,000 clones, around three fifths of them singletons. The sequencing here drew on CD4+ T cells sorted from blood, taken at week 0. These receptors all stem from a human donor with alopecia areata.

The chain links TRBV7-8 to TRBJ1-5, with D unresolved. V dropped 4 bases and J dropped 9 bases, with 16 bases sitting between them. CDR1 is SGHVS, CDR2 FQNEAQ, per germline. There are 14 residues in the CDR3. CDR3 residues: CASSSRSPGRPQHF. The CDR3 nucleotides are TGTGCCAGCAGCTCCCGTTCGCCCGGGCGGCCCCAGCATTTT.

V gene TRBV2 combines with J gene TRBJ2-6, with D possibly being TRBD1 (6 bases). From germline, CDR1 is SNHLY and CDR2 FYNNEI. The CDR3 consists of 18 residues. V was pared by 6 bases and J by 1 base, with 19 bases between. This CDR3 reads CASRFGAGDASGANVLTF. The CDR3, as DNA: TGTGCCAGCAGGTTCGGGGCAGGGGATGCGTCTGGGGCCAACGTCCTGACTTTC.

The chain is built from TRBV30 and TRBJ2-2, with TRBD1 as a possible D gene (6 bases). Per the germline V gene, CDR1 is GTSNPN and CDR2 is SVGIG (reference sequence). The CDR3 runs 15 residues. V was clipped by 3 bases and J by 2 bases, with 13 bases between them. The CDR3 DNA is TGTGCCTGGAGAAGGGCAGGGGATAACACCGGGGAGCTGTTTTTT. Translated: CAWRRAGDNTGELFF.

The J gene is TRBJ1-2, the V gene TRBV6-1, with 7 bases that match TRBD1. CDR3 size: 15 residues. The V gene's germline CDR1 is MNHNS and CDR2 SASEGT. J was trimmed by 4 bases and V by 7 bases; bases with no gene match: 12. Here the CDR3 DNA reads TGTGCCAGCACTGCTGACAGGGTTGGGGCCTATGGCTACACCTTC. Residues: CASTADRVGAYGYTF.

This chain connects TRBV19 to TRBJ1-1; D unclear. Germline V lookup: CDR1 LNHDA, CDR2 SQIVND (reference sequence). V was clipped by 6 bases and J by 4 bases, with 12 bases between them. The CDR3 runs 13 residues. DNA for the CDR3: TGTGCCAGTAGAGGGTTGGCTGGCACTGAAGCTTTCTTT. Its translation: CASRGLAGTEAFF. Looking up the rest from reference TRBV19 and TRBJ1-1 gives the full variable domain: DGGITQSPKYLFRKEGQNVTLSCEQNLNHDAMYWYRQDPGQGLRLIYYSQIVNDFQKGDIAEGYSVSREKKESFPLTVTSAQKNPTAFYLCASRGLAGTEAFFGQGTRLTVV.

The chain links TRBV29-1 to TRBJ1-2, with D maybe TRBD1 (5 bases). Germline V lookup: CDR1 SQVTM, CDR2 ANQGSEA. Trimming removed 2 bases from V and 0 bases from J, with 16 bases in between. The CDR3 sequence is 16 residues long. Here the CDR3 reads CSVESQGRLANYGYTF. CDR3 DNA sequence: TGCAGCGTTGAAAGTCAGGGCCGACTTGCTAACTATGGCTACACCTTC. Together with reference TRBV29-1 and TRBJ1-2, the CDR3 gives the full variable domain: SAVISQKPSRDICQRGTSLTIQCQVDSQVTMMFWYRQQPGQSLTLIATANQGSEATYESGFVIDKFPISRPNLTFSTLTVSNMSPEDSSIYLCSVESQGRLANYGYTFGSGTRLTVV.

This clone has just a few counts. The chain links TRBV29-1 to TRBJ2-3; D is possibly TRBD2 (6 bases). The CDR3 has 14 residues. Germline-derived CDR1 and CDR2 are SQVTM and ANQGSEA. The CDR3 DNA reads TGCAACGAACTACCGGGACTCGTCTGGGATACGCAGTATTTT. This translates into CNELPGLVWDTQYF.

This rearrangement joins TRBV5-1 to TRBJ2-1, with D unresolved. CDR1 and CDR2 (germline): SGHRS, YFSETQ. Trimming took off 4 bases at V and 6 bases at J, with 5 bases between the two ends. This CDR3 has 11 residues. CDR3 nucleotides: TGCGCCAGCAGCGTCAGCAATGAGCAGTTCTTC. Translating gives CASSVSNEQFF.

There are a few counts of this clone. CDR3 loop: CATSRHYNEQFF. The DNA of the CDR3 is TGTGCCACCAGCAGACACTACAATGAGCAGTTCTTC. The chain is built from TRBV15 and TRBJ2-1; D is unclear. Trimming left V 2 bases short and J 3 bases short, with 2 bases between. The CDR3 extends over 12 amino acids. Germline values: CDR1 LNHNV, CDR2 YYDKDF (reference sequence).

CDR3 sequence reads: CAWFLRGGRKTQYF. DNA of the CDR3: TGTGCCTGGTTCCTTCGGGGGGGCCGAAAGACCCAGTACTTC. The chain carries TRBV30 and TRBJ2-5; 8 positions match TRBD2. The CDR3 sequence is 14 residues long. The V segment lost 5 bases and the J segment 6 bases; nucleotides outside the gene matches: 11. Germline V lookup: CDR1 GTSNPN, CDR2 SVGIG (reference sequence).

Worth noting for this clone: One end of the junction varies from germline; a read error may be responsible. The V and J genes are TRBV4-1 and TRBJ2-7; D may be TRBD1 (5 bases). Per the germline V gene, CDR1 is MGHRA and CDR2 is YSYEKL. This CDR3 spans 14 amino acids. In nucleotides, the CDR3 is TGCGCCAGCAGCCAACCCAGGGTGTCCTCCGAGCAGTACTTC. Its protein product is CASSQPRVSSEQYF.

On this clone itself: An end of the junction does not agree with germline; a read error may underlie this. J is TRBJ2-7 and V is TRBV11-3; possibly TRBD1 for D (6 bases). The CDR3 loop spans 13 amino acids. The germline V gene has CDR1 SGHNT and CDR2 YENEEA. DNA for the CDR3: TGTGCCAGCAGCCTAGACAGGTTCTACGAGCAGTACTTC. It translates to CASSLDRFYEQYF.

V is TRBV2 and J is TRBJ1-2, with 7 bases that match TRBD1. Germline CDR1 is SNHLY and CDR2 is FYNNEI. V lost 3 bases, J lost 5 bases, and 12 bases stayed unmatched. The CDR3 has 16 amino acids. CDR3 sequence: CASSDKVDRPLYGYTF. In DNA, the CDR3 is TGTGCCAGCAGTGATAAGGTGGACAGGCCCTTGTATGGCTACACCTTC. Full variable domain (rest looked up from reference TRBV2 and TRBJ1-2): EPEVTQTPSHQVTQMGQEVILRCVPISNHLYFYWYRQILGQKVEFLVSFYNNEISEKSEIFDDQFSVERPDGSNFTLKIRSTKLEDSAMYFCASSDKVDRPLYGYTFGSGTRLTVV.

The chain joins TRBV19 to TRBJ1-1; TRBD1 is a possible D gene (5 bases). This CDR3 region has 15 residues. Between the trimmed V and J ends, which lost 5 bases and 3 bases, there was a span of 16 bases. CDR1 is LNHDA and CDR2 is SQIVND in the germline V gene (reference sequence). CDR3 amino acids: CASSRWGGTDTEAFF. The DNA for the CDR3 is TGTGCCAGTAGTCGATGGGGGGGAACAGACACTGAAGCTTTCTTT.

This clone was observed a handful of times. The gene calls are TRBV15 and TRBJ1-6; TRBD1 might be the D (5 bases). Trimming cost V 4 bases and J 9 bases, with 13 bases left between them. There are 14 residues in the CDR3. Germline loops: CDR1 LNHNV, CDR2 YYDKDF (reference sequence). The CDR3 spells CATSKKGESSPLHF. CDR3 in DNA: TGTGCCACCAGCAAGAAAGGGGAGAGTTCACCCCTCCACTTT.

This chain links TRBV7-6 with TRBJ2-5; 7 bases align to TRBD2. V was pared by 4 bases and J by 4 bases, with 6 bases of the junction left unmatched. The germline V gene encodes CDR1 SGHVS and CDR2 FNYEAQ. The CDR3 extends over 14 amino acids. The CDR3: CASSSRTSRETQYF. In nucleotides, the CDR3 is TGTGCCAGCAGCTCAAGGACTAGTCGAGAGACCCAGTACTTC. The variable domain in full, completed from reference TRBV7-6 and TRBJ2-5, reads GAGVSQSPRYKVTKRGQDVALRCDPISGHVSLYWYRQALGQGPEFLTYFNYEAQQDKSGLPNDRFSAERPEGSISTLTIQRTEQRDSAMYRCASSSRTSRETQYFGPGTRLLVL.

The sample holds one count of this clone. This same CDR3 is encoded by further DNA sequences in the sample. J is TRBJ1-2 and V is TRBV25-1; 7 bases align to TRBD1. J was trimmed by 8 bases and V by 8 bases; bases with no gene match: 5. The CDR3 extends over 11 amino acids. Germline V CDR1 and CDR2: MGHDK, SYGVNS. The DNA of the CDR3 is TGTGCCAGCTCAGGGGGATACGGCTACACCTTC. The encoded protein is CASSGGYGYTF.

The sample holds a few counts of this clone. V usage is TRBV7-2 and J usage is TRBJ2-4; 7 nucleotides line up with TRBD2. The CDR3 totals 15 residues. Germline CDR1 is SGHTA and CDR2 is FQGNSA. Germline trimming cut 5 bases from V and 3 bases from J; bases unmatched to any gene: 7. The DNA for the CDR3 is TGTGCCAGCAGCACGGGGGGTGTAGTCAAAAACATTCAGTACTTC. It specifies CASSTGGVVKNIQYF.

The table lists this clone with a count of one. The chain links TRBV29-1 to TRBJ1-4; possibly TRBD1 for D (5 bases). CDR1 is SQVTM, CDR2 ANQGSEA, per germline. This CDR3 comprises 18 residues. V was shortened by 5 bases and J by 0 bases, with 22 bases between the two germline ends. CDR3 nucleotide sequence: TGCAGCGTTACATGGAGGGACCCCAAGTGGACAACTAATGAAAAACTGTTTTTT. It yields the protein CSVTWRDPKWTTNEKLFF.

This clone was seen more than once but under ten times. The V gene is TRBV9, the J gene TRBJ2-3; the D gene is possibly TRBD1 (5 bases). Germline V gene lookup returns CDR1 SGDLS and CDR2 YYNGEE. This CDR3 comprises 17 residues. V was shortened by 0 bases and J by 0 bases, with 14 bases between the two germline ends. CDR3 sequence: CASSVDPWGGSTDTQYF. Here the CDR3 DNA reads TGTGCCAGCAGCGTAGACCCCTGGGGCGGAAGCACAGATACGCAGTATTTT.

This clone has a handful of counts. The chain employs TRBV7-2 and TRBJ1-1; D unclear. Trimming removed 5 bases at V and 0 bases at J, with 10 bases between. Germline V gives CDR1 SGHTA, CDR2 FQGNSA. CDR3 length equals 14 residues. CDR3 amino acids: CASSEGNVNTEAFF. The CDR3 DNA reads TGTGCCAGCAGCGAGGGTAACGTGAACACTGAAGCTTTCTTT.

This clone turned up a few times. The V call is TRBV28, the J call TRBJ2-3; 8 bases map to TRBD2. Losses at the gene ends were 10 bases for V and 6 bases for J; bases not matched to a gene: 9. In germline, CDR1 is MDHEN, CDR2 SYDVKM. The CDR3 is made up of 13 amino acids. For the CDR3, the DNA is TGTGCCACCGGCGGGGGGCTGGGGGATACGCAGTATTTT. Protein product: CATGGGLGDTQYF.

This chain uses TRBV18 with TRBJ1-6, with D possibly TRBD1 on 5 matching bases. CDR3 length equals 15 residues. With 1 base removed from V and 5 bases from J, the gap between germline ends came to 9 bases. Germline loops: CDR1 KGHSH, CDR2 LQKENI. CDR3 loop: CASSPQDTNNSPLHF. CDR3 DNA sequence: TGTGCCAGCTCACCACAGGACACCAATAATTCACCCCTCCACTTT. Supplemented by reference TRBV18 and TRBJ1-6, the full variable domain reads NAGVMQNPRHLVRRRGQEARLRCSPMKGHSHVYWYRQLPEEGLKFMVYLQKENIIDESGMPKERFSAEFPKEGPSILRIQQVVRGDSAAYFCASSPQDTNNSPLHFGNGTRLTVT.

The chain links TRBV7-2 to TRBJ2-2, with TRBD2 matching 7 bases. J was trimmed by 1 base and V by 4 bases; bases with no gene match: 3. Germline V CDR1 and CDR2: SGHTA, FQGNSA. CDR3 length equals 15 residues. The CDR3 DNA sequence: TGTGCCAGCAGCTGGGTAGCGGGGAACACCGGGGAGCTGTTTTTT. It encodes CASSWVAGNTGELFF.

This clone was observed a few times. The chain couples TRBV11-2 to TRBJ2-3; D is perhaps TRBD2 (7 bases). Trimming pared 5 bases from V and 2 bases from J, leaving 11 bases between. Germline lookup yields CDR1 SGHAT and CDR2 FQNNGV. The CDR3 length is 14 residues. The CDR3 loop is CASSGGANTDTQYF. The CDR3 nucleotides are TGTGCCAGCAGCGGGGGGGCGAACACAGATACGCAGTATTTT.

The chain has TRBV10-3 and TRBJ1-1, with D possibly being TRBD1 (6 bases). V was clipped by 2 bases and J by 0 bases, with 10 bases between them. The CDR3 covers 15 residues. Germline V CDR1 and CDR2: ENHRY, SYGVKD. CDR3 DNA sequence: TGTGCCATCAGTGAGCAAGGACAGATGAACACTGAAGCTTTCTTT. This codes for CAISEQGQMNTEAFF.

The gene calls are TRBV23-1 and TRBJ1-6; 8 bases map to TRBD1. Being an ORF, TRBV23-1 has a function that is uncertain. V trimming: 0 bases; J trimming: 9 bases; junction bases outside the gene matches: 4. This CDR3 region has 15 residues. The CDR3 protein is CASSQSHRGASPLHF. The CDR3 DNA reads TGCGCCAGCAGTCAATCGCACAGGGGGGCTTCACCCCTCCACTTT.

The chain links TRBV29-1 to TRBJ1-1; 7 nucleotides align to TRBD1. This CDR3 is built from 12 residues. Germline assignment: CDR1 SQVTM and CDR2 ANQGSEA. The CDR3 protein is CRVDRMNTEAFF. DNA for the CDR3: TGCAGGGTGGACAGGATGAACACTGAAGCTTTCTTT.

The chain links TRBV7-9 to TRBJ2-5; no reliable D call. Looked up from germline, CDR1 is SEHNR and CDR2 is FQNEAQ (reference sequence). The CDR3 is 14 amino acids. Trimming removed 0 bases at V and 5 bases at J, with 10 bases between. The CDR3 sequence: CASSLAGTRETQYF. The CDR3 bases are TGTGCCAGCAGCTTAGCGGGTACTCGGGAGACCCAGTACTTC.

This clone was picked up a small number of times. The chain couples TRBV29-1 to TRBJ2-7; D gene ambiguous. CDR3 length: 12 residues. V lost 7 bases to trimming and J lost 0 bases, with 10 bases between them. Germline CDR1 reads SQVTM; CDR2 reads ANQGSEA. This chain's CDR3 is CSAINLSYEQYF. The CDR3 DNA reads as TGCAGCGCCATCAACCTCTCCTACGAGCAGTACTTC.

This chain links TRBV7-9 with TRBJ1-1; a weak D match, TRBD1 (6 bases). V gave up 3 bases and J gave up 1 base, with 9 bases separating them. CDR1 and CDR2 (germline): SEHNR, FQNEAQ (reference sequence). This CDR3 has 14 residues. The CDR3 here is CASSFSGQNTEAFF. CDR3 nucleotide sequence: TGTGCCAGCAGCTTTTCGGGACAGAACACTGAAGCTTTCTTT.